This entry lists 22 T cell receptor beta chains sequenced from one sample in a study of T cells expressing NK-cell markers. TCRdb reprocessed the 5' RACE reads, keeping one entry per CDR3 protein, no DNA. The table lists 140,000 or so distinct CDR3 sequences. The material sequenced was blood T cells: a sorted CD56 or NKG2C T cell subset, CD4+ or CD8+ T cells, or bulk PBMC T cells (not recorded which). The source is a young man in good health.

The chain recombines TRBV27 with TRBJ2-3; TCRdb lists TRBD1, though no DNA is available to test this call. This CDR3 contains 14 residues. The V gene's germline CDR1 is MNHEY and CDR2 SMNVEV (reference sequence). CDR3 protein: CASRQGAGTDTQYF.

The gene calls are TRBV27 and TRBJ2-7; TCRdb's D call, TRBD1, is unchecked because there is no DNA. Germline CDR1 and CDR2: MNHEY and SMNVEV (reference sequence). The length of the CDR3 is 13 residues. The CDR3 spells CASSYDGPGEQYF.

The chain links TRBV7-9 to TRBJ2-5; TCRdb selects TRBD1, and the lack of DNA leaves this call unchecked. Germline V gives CDR1 SEHNR, CDR2 FQNEAQ (reference sequence). The CDR3 loop spans 15 amino acids. The CDR3 here is CASSHEQGPQETQYF.

The chain is built from TRBV10-3 and TRBJ2-3; there is no DNA to check the TCRdb D call of TRBD2. CDR1 is ENHRY, CDR2 SYGVKD, per germline. The CDR3 is made up of 17 amino acids. The CDR3 spells CAISESASGGYTDTQYF.

CDR3 loop: CASSIGSTKDTQYF. This chain joins TRBV19 and TRBJ2-3; TCRdb outputs TRBD2, but without DNA this stays unchecked. The length of the CDR3 is 14 residues. CDR1 and CDR2 from the germline V gene are LNHDA and SQIVND (reference sequence).

This chain links TRBV5-1 with TRBJ2-1; TCRdb selects TRBD2, and the lack of DNA leaves this call unchecked. Germline CDR1 and CDR2: SGHRS and YFSETQ. CDR3 length equals 15 residues. This CDR3 is CASSLATGGGNEQFF. The whole variable domain, filled in from reference TRBV5-1 and TRBJ2-1, reads KAGVTQTPRYLIKTRGQQVTLSCSPISGHRSVSWYQQTPGQGLQFLFEYFSETQRNKGNFPGRFSGRQFSNSRSEMNVSTLELGDSALYLCASSLATGGGNEQFFGPGTRLTVL.

V usage is TRBV3-1 and J usage is TRBJ2-3; TCRdb's assignment of TRBD2 cannot be checked, as there is no DNA. Per the germline V gene, CDR1 is LGHDT and CDR2 is YNNKEL (reference sequence). The CDR3 spans 17 residues. CDR3 amino acids: CASSRLAGGSITDTQYF.

This chain uses TRBV11-2 with TRBJ1-1; lacking DNA, the TRBD1 call made by TCRdb goes unchecked. The CDR3 spans 18 residues. Germline CDR1 SGHAT, CDR2 FQNNGV. The CDR3 is CASSLFRVGTAKDTEAFF.

This chain uses TRBV6-5 with TRBJ2-3; absent DNA, TCRdb's TRBD1 call cannot be checked. Germline V gene data show CDR1 as MNHEY and CDR2 as SVGAGI. This CDR3 comprises 15 residues. CDR3 amino acids: CASSYSGGATDTQYF.

The V gene is TRBV7-2, the J gene TRBJ2-5. There are 16 residues in the CDR3. Germline CDR1 is SGHTA and CDR2 is FQGNSA. The CDR3 sequence is CASSLGETFPQETQYF.

This chain uses TRBV5-4 with TRBJ2-7. Germline V lookup: CDR1 SGHNT, CDR2 YYREEE (reference sequence). The CDR3 consists of 15 residues. The CDR3 reads CASSWDAGSSYEQYF.

V usage is TRBV11-2 and J usage is TRBJ2-4. Germline V gene sequence: CDR1 SGHAT, CDR2 FQNNGV. This CDR3 region has 13 residues. The CDR3 is CASSLDHGDIQYF.

The gene calls are TRBV12-3 or TRBV12-4 and TRBJ1-4; TCRdb's D call, TRBD1, is unchecked because there is no DNA. The CDR3 is made up of 14 amino acids. CDR3 in amino acids: CASRGYSWDEKLFF.

The V gene is TRBV7-3, the J gene TRBJ2-1. CDR1 and CDR2 (germline): SGHTA, FQGTGA. This CDR3 is built from 13 residues. This CDR3 reads CASSLIGNNEQFF.

This chain uses TRBV14 with TRBJ2-7; no DNA is available, so the TRBD1 call from TCRdb remains unchecked. The CDR3 has 15 residues. CDR1 is SGHDN and CDR2 is FVKESK in the germline V gene. This CDR3 is CASSQLPGDPYEQYF.

This chain links TRBV30 with TRBJ2-7. The CDR3 is 13 amino acids. Germline CDR1 and CDR2: GTSNPN and SVGIG (reference sequence). The CDR3 loop is CAWSVSDSYEQYF.

CDR3 loop: CASSLSIQKETQYF. V gene TRBV27 combines with J gene TRBJ2-5. The CDR3 covers 14 residues. The germline V gene has CDR1 MNHEY and CDR2 SMNVEV (reference sequence).

The chain links TRBV4-3 to TRBJ2-1; TCRdb's D call of TRBD1 is untestable without DNA. CDR1 LGHNA and CDR2 YSLEER come from the germline V gene. The CDR3 is 17 amino acids. This CDR3 is CASSRDRGSPSNNEQFF.

The V call is TRBV3-1, the J call TRBJ2-7; without DNA, the TCRdb call of TRBD1 cannot be checked. This CDR3 spans 14 amino acids. Germline V CDR1 and CDR2: LGHDT, YNNKEL (reference sequence). The CDR3: CASSGDRSSYEQYF.

The chain has TRBV7-9 and TRBJ2-1; the D call of TRBD2 rests on TCRdb alone, since no DNA is present to check it. This CDR3 has 16 amino acids. CDR1 and CDR2 (germline): SEHNR, FQNEAQ (reference sequence). The CDR3 protein is CASSSPPDTFHNEQFF.

The chain links TRBV5-1 to TRBJ2-1; TCRdb gives TRBD2 as the D gene, but with no DNA this cannot be confirmed. The CDR3 runs 17 residues. CDR1 is SGHRS and CDR2 is YFSETQ in the germline V gene. CDR3 amino acids: CASSLVASGVSYNEQFF.

This rearrangement joins TRBV11-1 to TRBJ2-3; TCRdb reports TRBD2, a call that lacks DNA to check it against. The CDR3 is made up of 14 amino acids. Germline assignment: CDR1 SGHAT and CDR2 FQDESV (reference sequence). The CDR3 is CASSPGPPPDTQYF.